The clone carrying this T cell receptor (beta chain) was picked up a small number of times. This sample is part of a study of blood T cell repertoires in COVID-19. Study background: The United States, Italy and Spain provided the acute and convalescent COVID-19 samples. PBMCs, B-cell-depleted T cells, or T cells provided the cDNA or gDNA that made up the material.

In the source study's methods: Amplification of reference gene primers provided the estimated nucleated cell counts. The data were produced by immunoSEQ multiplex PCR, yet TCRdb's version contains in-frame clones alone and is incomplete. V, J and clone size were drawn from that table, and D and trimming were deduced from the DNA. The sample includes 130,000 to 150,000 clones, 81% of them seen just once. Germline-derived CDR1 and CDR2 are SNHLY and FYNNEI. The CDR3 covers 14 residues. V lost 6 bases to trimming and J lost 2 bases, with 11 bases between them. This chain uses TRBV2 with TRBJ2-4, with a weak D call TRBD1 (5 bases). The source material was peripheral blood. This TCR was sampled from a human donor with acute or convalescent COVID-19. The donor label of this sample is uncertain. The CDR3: CASRLTESKNIQYF. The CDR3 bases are TGTGCCAGCAGATTGACAGAATCCAAAAACATTCAGTACTTC. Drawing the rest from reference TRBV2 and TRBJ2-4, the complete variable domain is EPEVTQTPSHQVTQMGQEVILRCVPISNHLYFYWYRQILGQKVEFLVSFYNNEISEKSEIFDDQFSVERPDGSNFTLKIRSTKLEDSAMYFCASRLTESKNIQYFGAGTRLSVL.